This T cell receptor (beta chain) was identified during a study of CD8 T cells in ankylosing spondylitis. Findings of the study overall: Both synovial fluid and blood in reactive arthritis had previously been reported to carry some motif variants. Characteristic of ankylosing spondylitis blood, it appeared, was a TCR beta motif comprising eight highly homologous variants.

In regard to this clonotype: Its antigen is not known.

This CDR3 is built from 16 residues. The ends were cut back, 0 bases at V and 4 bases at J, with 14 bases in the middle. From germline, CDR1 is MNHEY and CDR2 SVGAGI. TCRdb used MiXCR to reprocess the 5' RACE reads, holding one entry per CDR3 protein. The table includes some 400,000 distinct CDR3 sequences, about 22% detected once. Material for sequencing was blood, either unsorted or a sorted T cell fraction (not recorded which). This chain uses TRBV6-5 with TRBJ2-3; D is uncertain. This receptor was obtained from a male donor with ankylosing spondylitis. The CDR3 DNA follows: TGTGCCAGCAGTTACTCCCCGACCTCCGGCCCAGATACGCAGTATTTT. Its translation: CASSYSPTSGPDTQYF.